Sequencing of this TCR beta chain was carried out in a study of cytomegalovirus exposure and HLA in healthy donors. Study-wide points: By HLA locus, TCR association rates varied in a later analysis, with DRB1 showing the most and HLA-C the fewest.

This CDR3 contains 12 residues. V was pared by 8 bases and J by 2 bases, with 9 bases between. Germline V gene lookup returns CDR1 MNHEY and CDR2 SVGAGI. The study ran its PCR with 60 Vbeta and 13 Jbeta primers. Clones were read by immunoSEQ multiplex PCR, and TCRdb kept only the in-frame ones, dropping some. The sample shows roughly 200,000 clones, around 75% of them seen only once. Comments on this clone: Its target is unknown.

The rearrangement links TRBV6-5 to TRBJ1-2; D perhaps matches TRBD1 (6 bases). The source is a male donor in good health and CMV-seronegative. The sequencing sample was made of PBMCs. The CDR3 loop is CASRQANYGYTF. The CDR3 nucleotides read TGTGCCAGCCGACAGGCCAACTATGGCTACACCTTC.